These 32 T cell receptor beta chains share one sample of origin, sequenced in a study of OX40 agonist ivuxolimab in advanced cancers. Produced via immunoSEQ multiplex PCR; TCRdb's table is partial and in-frame only. The sample carries roughly 80,000 clones, around 87% recorded once. Sequenced material: CD4+ or CD8+ T cells sorted from blood, taken in a trial of the OX40 agonist ivuxolimab. Receptors were obtained from an adult with an advanced solid tumor such as melanoma, head and neck, liver or kidney cancer.

The genes are TRBV7-2 and TRBJ2-7; 8 bases map to TRBD2. The CDR3 sequence is 13 residues long. CDR1 and CDR2 (germline): SGHTA, FQGNSA. V gave up 5 bases and J gave up 3 bases; unmatched junction bases: 3. The CDR3 loop reads CASSTRGGYEQYF. DNA for the CDR3: TGTGCCAGCAGCACACGGGGGGGCTACGAGCAGTACTTC. The whole variable domain, remainder taken from reference TRBV7-2 and TRBJ2-7, is GAGVSQSPSNKVTEKGKDVELRCDPISGHTALYWYRQSLGQGLEFLIYFQGNSAPDKSGLPSDRFSAERTGGSVSTLTIQRTQQEDSAVYLCASSTRGGYEQYFGPGTRLTVT.

This chain joins TRBV19 and TRBJ2-7; D uncertain. The germline gives CDR1 LNHDA, CDR2 SQIVND (reference sequence). Trimming stripped 6 bases from V and 5 bases from J, with 17 bases between. The CDR3 is made up of 14 amino acids. CDR3 in amino acids: CASSLGGLSDEQYF. The CDR3 nucleotides are TGTGCCAGTAGCCTCGGTGGGCTGAGCGACGAGCAGTACTTC.

The chain carries TRBV2 and TRBJ1-6; weak D call: TRBD1 (6 bases). CDR1 and CDR2 from the germline V gene are SNHLY and FYNNEI. Trimming removed 5 bases from V and 7 bases from J, with 18 bases in between. This CDR3 is 16 amino acids long. CDR3 residues: CASSFKSTGLNSPLHF. Here the CDR3 DNA reads TGTGCCAGCAGTTTCAAGTCGACAGGATTAAATTCACCCCTCCACTTT.

The rearrangement uses TRBV5-1 and TRBJ2-1; D perhaps matches TRBD2 (5 bases). The CDR3 consists of 14 residues. Per the germline V gene, CDR1 is SGHRS and CDR2 is YFSETQ. V dropped 4 bases and J dropped 10 bases, with 18 bases sitting between them. The CDR3 loop reads CASSPLEATREQFF. CDR3 nucleotide sequence: TGCGCCAGCAGCCCCCTGGAGGCAACGAGGGAGCAGTTCTTC.

The chain links TRBV5-8 to TRBJ1-5; D is undetermined. In germline, CDR1 is SGHTS, CDR2 YDEGEE. The CDR3 sequence is 16 residues long. Trimming shortened V by 1 base and J by 4 bases, and 15 bases separated the two germline ends. CDR3 region: CASSLFSFLENQPQHF. The CDR3 DNA sequence: TGTGCCAGCAGCTTGTTTTCATTTTTGGAGAATCAGCCCCAGCATTTT.

This sequence joins TRBV10-3 and TRBJ2-3; D is unresolved. Trimming cost V 3 bases and J 4 bases, with 2 bases left between them. The germline CDR1 and CDR2 sequences are ENHRY and SYGVKD. This CDR3 has 11 amino acids. CDR3 amino acids: CAISEADTQYF. The DNA of the CDR3 is TGTGCCATCAGTGAAGCAGATACGCAGTATTTT.

The count of this clone is one. This chain joins TRBV7-9 and TRBJ2-5, with D possibly matching TRBD1 (7 bases). In germline, CDR1 is SEHNR, CDR2 FQNEAQ (reference sequence). There are 13 residues in the CDR3. Trimming stripped 3 bases from V and 5 bases from J, with 10 bases between. In DNA form, the CDR3 reads TGTGCCAGCAGCTTGACAGGGACTGAGACCCAGTACTTC. It translates to CASSLTGTETQYF.

The V gene is TRBV6-1, the J gene TRBJ1-5; 8 bases line up with TRBD1. The germline V gene encodes CDR1 MNHNS and CDR2 SASEGT. The CDR3 runs 17 residues. V lost 4 bases and J lost 5; bases outside the gene matches: 13. The CDR3 loop reads CASSALGLTGEYQPQHF. The DNA for the CDR3 is TGTGCCAGCAGTGCCTTGGGGTTGACAGGGGAATATCAGCCCCAGCATTTT.

The chain couples TRBV5-6 to TRBJ1-1, with a tentative D call TRBD1 (6 bases). V lost 4 bases and J 5 bases, leaving 21 bases between the germline ends. The length of the CDR3 is 16 residues. The germline V gene encodes CDR1 SGHDT and CDR2 YYEEEE. This CDR3 reads CASSRSRRGVGTEAFF. The CDR3 DNA reads as TGTGCCAGCAGCCGGAGCAGGAGGGGGGTCGGGACTGAAGCTTTCTTT. The full variable domain, completed using reference TRBV5-6 and TRBJ1-1, is DAGVTQSPTHLIKTRGQQVTLRCSPKSGHDTVSWYQQALGQGPQFIFQYYEEEERQRGNFPDRFSGHQFPNYSSELNVNALLLGDSALYLCASSRSRRGVGTEAFFGQGTRLTVV.

In the case of this clone: The junction departs from germline at one end; a sequencing error may be responsible. V usage is TRBV7-3 and J usage is TRBJ2-2, with TRBD1 matching 9 bases. CDR3 length: 17 amino acids. Per the germline V gene, CDR1 is SGHTA and CDR2 is FQGTGA. In DNA form, the CDR3 reads TGTGCCAGCAGCTTAACAAGGGACAGGGTTAACACCGGGGAGCCGTTTTTT. Its translation is CASSLTRDRVNTGEPFF.

The V call is TRBV7-9, the J call TRBJ1-5; tentative D call: TRBD1 (5 bases). The length of the CDR3 is 13 residues. The V end lost 0 bases, the J end lost 10 bases, and 10 bases lay between the germline ends. Germline V CDR1 and CDR2: SEHNR, FQNEAQ (reference sequence). CDR3 DNA: TGTGCCAGCAGCTTAGCCAGGGAGAATCCCCAGCATTTT. This gives the protein CASSLARENPQHF. The whole variable domain, filled in from reference TRBV7-9 and TRBJ1-5, reads DTGVSQNPRHKITKRGQNVTFRCDPISEHNRLYWYRQTLGQGPEFLTYFQNEAQLEKSRLLSDRFSAERPKGSFSTLEIQRTEQGDSAMYLCASSLARENPQHFGDGTRLSIL.

The V gene is TRBV7-3, the J gene TRBJ2-3; D not certain. V was clipped by 5 bases and J by 0 bases, with 12 bases between them. Germline V lookup: CDR1 SGHTA, CDR2 FQGTGA. There are 15 residues in the CDR3. The CDR3 reads CASSLHPASTDTQYF. The DNA of the CDR3 is TGTGCCAGCAGCCTGCATCCGGCTAGCACAGATACGCAGTATTTT.

This sequence joins TRBV30 and TRBJ2-5; no firm D call. Trimming removed 4 bases from V and 8 bases from J, with 17 bases in between. The germline CDR1 and CDR2 sequences are GTSNPN and SVGIG (reference sequence). This CDR3 contains 13 residues. The CDR3 DNA sequence: TGTGCCTGGACCCTCCGGGCCCAAGGAACCCAGTACTTC. As protein: CAWTLRAQGTQYF.

V and J are TRBV4-2 and TRBJ1-5, with D possibly being TRBD1 (6 bases). V lost 1 base, J lost 5 bases, and 9 bases lay in between. The CDR3 runs to 14 residues. Germline V gives CDR1 LGHNA, CDR2 YNFKEQ. CDR3 nucleotide sequence: TGTGCCAGCAGCCAAGGCAGGGGCGATCAGCCCCAGCATTTT. Translating gives CASSQGRGDQPQHF.

This CDR3 is CASSLNSLSSGNTIYF. The DNA for the CDR3 is TGTGCCAGCAGCTTAAATTCCCTAAGCTCTGGAAACACCATATATTTT. The rearrangement uses TRBV7-9 and TRBJ1-3; D is undetermined. The CDR3 is 16 residues long. Per germline, CDR1 SEHNR and CDR2 FQNEAQ (reference sequence). Deletions cut 2 bases from V and 0 bases from J, with 11 bases between. The full variable domain, with the rest looked up from reference TRBV7-9 and TRBJ1-3, is DTGVSQNPRHKITKRGQNVTFRCDPISEHNRLYWYRQTLGQGPEFLTYFQNEAQLEKSRLLSDRFSAERPKGSFSTLEIQRTEQGDSAMYLCASSLNSLSSGNTIYFGEGSWLTVV.

The chain has TRBV15 and TRBJ2-3; TRBD2 matches at 7 bases. Germline CDR1 reads LNHNV; CDR2 reads YYDKDF (reference sequence). V lost 4 bases, J lost 4 bases, and 11 bases stayed unmatched. This CDR3 contains 16 residues. As DNA, the CDR3 is TGTGCCACCAGCAAAGCCCCGGGAGGCCGCGCAGATACGCAGTATTTT. Amino acids: CATSKAPGGRADTQYF.

This chain links TRBV5-1 with TRBJ2-3; 10 bases agree with TRBD2. The germline V gene has CDR1 SGHRS and CDR2 YFSETQ. Trimming cost V 4 bases and J 5 bases; bases outside gene matches: 4. This CDR3 has 14 residues. The DNA for the CDR3 is TGCGCCAGCAGCCTTTCTAGCGGGAGAGATACGCAGTATTTT. It encodes CASSLSSGRDTQYF.

The chain recombines TRBV29-1 with TRBJ1-6; D gene unclear. From germline, CDR1 is SQVTM and CDR2 ANQGSEA. The ends were cut back, 7 bases at V and 0 bases at J, with 13 bases in the middle. CDR3 length equals 15 residues. CDR3 loop: CSAQVDGSYNSPLHF. The CDR3 DNA reads as TGCAGCGCCCAGGTAGATGGCTCCTATAATTCACCCCTCCACTTT.

This clone was observed a handful of times. The chain is built from TRBV5-1 and TRBJ2-1; weak D call: TRBD2 (6 bases). CDR1 is SGHRS, CDR2 YFSETQ, per germline. V was cut by 4 bases and J by 0 bases, with 11 bases left in between. The length of the CDR3 is 15 residues. This chain's CDR3 is CASSRLVSSYNEQFF. CDR3 bases: TGCGCCAGCAGCAGACTAGTGAGCTCCTACAATGAGCAGTTCTTC.

The rearrangement links TRBV6-1 to TRBJ2-7; D is uncertain. Germline CDR1 MNHNS, CDR2 SASEGT. The germline V and J ends were trimmed by 4 bases and 0 bases, with 16 bases remaining between them. The CDR3 runs to 16 residues. This chain's CDR3 is CASSGRSVIDSYEQYF. In nucleotides, the CDR3 is TGTGCCAGCAGTGGCCGTTCGGTCATAGACTCCTACGAGCAGTACTTC.

This chain's CDR3 is CASSLGSGGNQETQYF. Written as DNA, the CDR3 is TGTGCCAGCAGTTTGGGTAGCGGGGGGAACCAAGAGACCCAGTACTTC. The chain links TRBV28 to TRBJ2-5, with TRBD2 matching over 10 bases. Germline V gene lookup returns CDR1 MDHEN and CDR2 SYDVKM. There are 16 residues in the CDR3. The V and J ends lost 3 bases and 0 bases, in that order; junction bases with no gene match: 4. Supplemented by reference TRBV28 and TRBJ2-5, the full variable domain reads DVKVTQSSRYLVKRTGEKVFLECVQDMDHENMFWYRQDPGLGLRLIYFSYDVKMKEKGDIPEGYSVSREKKERFSLILESASTNQTSMYLCASSLGSGGNQETQYFGPGTRLLVL.

The count of this clone is one. Different DNA sequences within this sample yield the same CDR3. This chain joins TRBV30 and TRBJ1-2; 8 bases match TRBD1. There are 15 residues in the CDR3. Unmatched junction bases numbered 9, after V lost 1 base and J lost 5 bases. Germline V gene lookup returns CDR1 GTSNPN and CDR2 SVGIG (reference sequence). The DNA for the CDR3 is TGTGCCTGGAGTGCTTTGGGCAGGGGGCCGTATGGCTACACCTTC. As protein: CAWSALGRGPYGYTF.

The CDR3 DNA is TGTGCCAGCACTCGGGACAGGGGAAGCCACGAGCAGTACTTC. Amino acids: CASTRDRGSHEQYF. The V call is TRBV2, the J call TRBJ2-7, with 10 bases that match TRBD1. Trimming cost V 7 bases and J 5 bases; bases outside gene matches: 8. The CDR3 contains 14 residues. The germline gives CDR1 SNHLY, CDR2 FYNNEI.

This clone was counted between two and nine times. The DNA of the CDR3 is TGCAGCGTTGACGGGGACGGCTACACCTTC. This codes for CSVDGDGYTF. V gene TRBV29-1 combines with J gene TRBJ1-2; TRBD1 is a possible D gene (5 bases). Germline lookup yields CDR1 SQVTM and CDR2 ANQGSEA. Trimming cost V 3 bases and J 8 bases, with 7 bases left between them. The CDR3 has 10 residues.

The V and J genes are TRBV27 and TRBJ2-7, with 7 bases that match TRBD1. The CDR3 runs 13 residues. Unmatched junction bases numbered 13, after V lost 10 bases and J lost 7 bases. CDR1 and CDR2 from the germline V gene are MNHEY and SMNVEV (reference sequence). The CDR3 nucleotides are TGTGCCACCCGACTCAAGGGGGCGAGGGAGCAGTACTTC. Protein product: CATRLKGAREQYF.

This sequence joins TRBV27 and TRBJ2-3, with D unresolved. The CDR3 has 14 residues. Trimming took off 3 bases at V and 7 bases at J, with 14 bases between the two ends. Germline CDR1 is MNHEY and CDR2 is SMNVEV (reference sequence). The CDR3 bases are TGTGCCAGCAGTTTGAGCCCTGATCCGTATACGCAGTATTTT. Residues: CASSLSPDPYTQYF.

This clone turned up a few times. This CDR3 is also generated by other DNA sequences in the sample. V usage is TRBV29-1 and J usage is TRBJ1-1, with a tentative D call TRBD1 (5 bases). The CDR3 sequence is 13 residues long. Germline V gives CDR1 SQVTM, CDR2 ANQGSEA. Trimming stripped 4 bases from V and 2 bases from J, with 11 bases between. CDR3 nucleotides: TGCAGCGTTGGGCGGGGGGGTAACACTGAAGCTTTCTTT. This translates into CSVGRGGNTEAFF. Supplemented by reference TRBV29-1 and TRBJ1-1, the full variable domain reads SAVISQKPSRDICQRGTSLTIQCQVDSQVTMMFWYRQQPGQSLTLIATANQGSEATYESGFVIDKFPISRPNLTFSTLTVSNMSPEDSSIYLCSVGRGGNTEAFFGQGTRLTVV.

The rearrangement links TRBV15 to TRBJ1-2, with 7 bases aligning to TRBD1. With 0 bases clipped from V and 8 bases from J, the junction kept 6 bases outside the gene matches. Per germline, CDR1 LNHNV and CDR2 YYDKDF (reference sequence). The CDR3 has 14 amino acids. The DNA for the CDR3 is TGTGCCACCAGCAGAGATCGACAGGGAGGCGGCTACACCTTC. Protein: CATSRDRQGGGYTF.

The rearrangement uses TRBV7-2 and TRBJ1-1; D may be TRBD1 (5 bases). The CDR3 is made up of 13 amino acids. CDR1 and CDR2 (germline): SGHTA, FQGNSA. V shed 4 bases and J shed 9 bases, with 15 bases lying between them. In DNA form, the CDR3 reads TGTGCCAGCAGCTCGAGCCAGGGAGATAAAGCTTTCTTT. This encodes CASSSSQGDKAFF.

The chain joins TRBV5-6 to TRBJ1-2; 7 bases line up with TRBD1. Per germline, CDR1 SGHDT and CDR2 YYEEEE. The V segment lost 0 bases and the J segment 3 bases; nucleotides outside the gene matches: 2. This CDR3 is built from 14 residues. The CDR3 spells CASSLGTGHYGYTF. The CDR3, as DNA: TGTGCCAGCAGCTTGGGGACAGGCCACTATGGCTACACCTTC. The full variable domain, with the rest looked up from reference TRBV5-6 and TRBJ1-2, is DAGVTQSPTHLIKTRGQQVTLRCSPKSGHDTVSWYQQALGQGPQFIFQYYEEEERQRGNFPDRFSGHQFPNYSSELNVNALLLGDSALYLCASSLGTGHYGYTFGSGTRLTVV.

The rearrangement links TRBV5-4 to TRBJ1-2; tentative D call: TRBD1 (5 bases). Per germline, CDR1 SGHNT and CDR2 YYREEE (reference sequence). The ends were cut back, 5 bases at V and 2 bases at J, with 19 bases in the middle. CDR3 length equals 16 residues. For the CDR3, the DNA is TGTGCCAGCAGGGGGGGAGGTGTGCTGGTGAACTATGGCTACACCTTC. This encodes CASRGGGVLVNYGYTF.

Comments on this clone: The sample holds other DNA sequences that translate to the same CDR3. The CDR3, as DNA: TGCGCCAGCAGCTTGGCCAGGGACACTGAAGCTTTCTTT. It encodes CASSLARDTEAFF. The chain carries TRBV5-1 and TRBJ1-1, with D perhaps TRBD1 (5 bases). CDR1 and CDR2 (germline): SGHRS, YFSETQ. V shed 0 bases and J shed 3 bases, with 6 bases lying between them. The CDR3 consists of 13 residues.